Listed below are T cell receptor beta chains from one sample, sequenced in a study of cytomegalovirus exposure and HLA in healthy donors. Sequenced by immunoSEQ multiplex PCR; TCRdb stores in-frame clones only, minus some. Of 30,000 to 35,000 clones in the sample, approximately 80% were seen once. Material: PBMCs. These receptors were taken from a male donor in good health and CMV-seronegative. Each CDR3 is given with its conserved first and last residue. D genes are given only for firm matches. Only some rows state a clone size, as once, few, many or a class for expanded clones.

>TRBV28|TRBJ2-3|TRBD2|.
TGTGCCAGCAGTTTATGGGGAGGGGGCACAGATACGCAGTATTTT
CASSLWGGGTDTQYF
>TRBV28|TRBJ2-7|TRBD1|.
TGTGCCAGCACCCCAGGGACAGTTTACGAGCAGTACTTC
CASTPGTVYEQYF
>TRBV6-4|TRBJ2-3|TRBD2|medium-sized
TGTGCCAGCAGTGACGGGACTAGCGGCACAGATACGCAGTATTTT
CASSDGTSGTDTQYF
>TRBV28|TRBJ2-4|.|.
TGTGCCAGCAGTTTAGGGGCTCCCGTAGCCAAAAACATTCAGTACTTC
CASSLGAPVAKNIQYF
>TRBV10-3|TRBJ1-5|.|.
TGTGCCATCAGTGAGTCCAGGGAAACTGGTAGCAATCAGCCCCAGCATTTT
CAISESRETGSNQPQHF
>TRBV30|TRBJ1-3|.|.
TGTGCCTGGAGTGTACAGGGCCCGTCCTCTGGAAACACCATATATTTT
CAWSVQGPSSGNTIYF
>TRBV6-1|TRBJ1-2|TRBD1|.
TGTGCCAGCATCCCGGGACAGGGAGAGTATGGCTACACCTTC
CASIPGQGEYGYTF
>TRBV19|TRBJ2-2|TRBD1|.
TGTGCCAGTACCTCAGGGGGAGACCCAAGGGGGGAGCTGTTTTTT
CASTSGGDPRGELFF
>TRBV5-1|TRBJ2-1|TRBD2|.
TGCGCCAGCAGCTTAGTACTAGCGGGAGGATCTGAGCAGTTCTTC
CASSLVLAGGSEQFF
>TRBV4-2|TRBJ2-3|TRBD2|.
TGTGCCAGCAGCCCTACCGGGGGGAGCACAGATACGCAGTATTTT
CASSPTGGSTDTQYF
>TRBV5-8|TRBJ2-1|TRBD1|.
TGTGCCAGCAGCTTCCGGGACAGGGTTATCAATGAGCAGTTCTTC
CASSFRDRVINEQFF
>TRBV9|TRBJ1-2|TRBD1|.
TGTGCCAGCAGTAAGACAGGGGGCTATGGCTACACCTTC
CASSKTGGYGYTF
>TRBV28|TRBJ1-5|.|.
TGTGCCAGCAGTTTGTCCCCGTCAGGTTTAAATCAGCCCCAGCATTTT
CASSLSPSGLNQPQHF
>TRBV5-6|TRBJ2-7|TRBD2|.
TGTGCCAGCGGTTCCCGGGACTACAGATCCTACGAGCAGTACTTC
CASGSRDYRSYEQYF
>TRBV19|TRBJ2-2|.|.
TGTGCCAGTAGTATGGGGGGTCTTGACACCGGGGAGCTGTTTTTT
CASSMGGLDTGELFF
>TRBV6-5|TRBJ1-1|.|.
TGTGCCAGCAGTTACTCTTCTCCCTTGAACACTGAAGCTTTCTTT
CASSYSSPLNTEAFF
>TRBV10-1|TRBJ1-2|.|.
TGCGCCAGCAGTGATACAGACTATGGCTACACCTTC
CASSDTDYGYTF
>TRBV5-1|TRBJ1-2|.|.
TGCGCCAGCAGCTTGGCGACAGCCGATTATGGCTACACCTTC
CASSLATADYGYTF
>TRBV16|TRBJ1-6|TRBD1|few
TGTGCCAGCAGCGGACAGGGAAGTTCACCCCTCCACTTT
CASSGQGSSPLHF
>TRBV6-1|TRBJ2-2|.|medium-sized
TGTGCCAGCAGTGAATTCGGGGGGCTAAACACCGGGGAGCTGTTTTTT
CASSEFGGLNTGELFF
>TRBV7-3|TRBJ2-1|TRBD2|few
TGTGCCAGCAGCTTAACAGGGAGCGGGGGGGCCTATGAGCAGTTCTTC
CASSLTGSGGAYEQFF
>TRBV6-1|TRBJ2-1|.|.
TGTGCCAGCAGTGCCCAGGACTCCGGCTCGGGCAATGAGCAGTTCTTC
CASSAQDSGSGNEQFF
>TRBV4-1|TRBJ2-5|TRBD2|.
TGCGCCAGCAGCCAAACTAGCGGGGGCTGGGGGACCCAGTACTTC
CASSQTSGGWGTQYF
>TRBV29-1|TRBJ1-2|.|.
TGCAGCGTTGAGGCAGGGGATAAATATGGCTACACCTTC
CSVEAGDKYGYTF
>TRBV29-1|TRBJ1-4|TRBD1|.
TGCAGCGTTGGGGACAGGGCTGAAAAACTGTTTTTT
CSVGDRAEKLFF
>TRBV30|TRBJ1-3|.|.
TGTGCCTGGAGTCTAGACCAGAGCTCTGGAAACACCATATATTTT
CAWSLDQSSGNTIYF
>TRBV7-9|TRBJ2-1|TRBD2|few
TGTGCCAGCAGCCTAATCGGGGGGGACAATGAGCAGTTCTTC
CASSLIGGDNEQFF
>TRBV30|TRBJ2-7|.|.
TGTGCCGTCTCCCCCGGGACACGGGGCTACGAGCAGTACTTC
CAVSPGTRGYEQYF
>TRBV28|TRBJ2-5|TRBD1|.
TGTGCCAGCAGTTCAGGCCACACAGGGGACGAGACCCAGTACTTC
CASSSGHTGDETQYF
>TRBV6-5|TRBJ2-5|.|.
TGTGCCAGCGGGGGAGGTACCGTTGGGCCAGAGACCCAGTACTTC
CASGGGTVGPETQYF
>TRBV7-9|TRBJ2-2|TRBD1|.
TGTGCCAGCAGCTTAGGGACAGGGCCGCCCACCGGGGAGCTGTTTTTT
CASSLGTGPPTGELFF
>TRBV25-1|TRBJ2-3|TRBD1|.
TGTGCCAGCAGTCCGGGACAGGGACCAGATACGCAGTATTTT
CASSPGQGPDTQYF
>TRBV2|TRBJ2-1|TRBD1|.
TGTGCCAGCACTCCGGGACAGGGTTACAATGAGCAGTTCTTC
CASTPGQGYNEQFF
>TRBV27|TRBJ2-7|.|few
TGTGCCAGCAGGAACACCGGGGGAGGCGAGCAGTACTTC
CASRNTGGGEQYF
>TRBV5-6|TRBJ2-1|TRBD1|.
TGTGCCAGCAGCTTGGTAGGGGGCAGGAATGAGCAGTTCTTC
CASSLVGGRNEQFF
>TRBV27|TRBJ1-5|.|.
TGTGCCAGCAGTCCCTGCCAGCATTTT
CASSPCQHF
>TRBV9|TRBJ1-2|.|.
TGTGCCAGCAGCCCGTCGGCAGGGGAAATTGGAGGCTACACCTTC
CASSPSAGEIGGYTF
>TRBV25-1|TRBJ2-7|TRBD1|.
TGTGCCAGCACTCCGAGGGACAGCTTAACCTCCTACGAGCAGTACTTC
CASTPRDSLTSYEQYF
>TRBV5-1|TRBJ2-3|TRBD2|.
TGCGCCAGCAGCTTGGGCAGCGGGGGGGCCACAGATACGCAGTATTTT
CASSLGSGGATDTQYF
>TRBV19|TRBJ1-3|.|.
TGTGCCAGTAGCTCATTCCGGCAGGCCCACTCTGGAAACACCATATATTTT
CASSSFRQAHSGNTIYF
>TRBV6-5|TRBJ1-6|.|once
TGTGCCAGCAGTTACTCTCCAGGGGATAATTCACCCCTCCACTTT
CASSYSPGDNSPLHF
>TRBV28|TRBJ2-1|TRBD1|.
TGTGCCAGCAGTCCCCTACAGGTTCGGGACAGACGGTCCTACAATGAGCAGTTCTTC
CASSPLQVRDRRSYNEQFF
>TRBV30|TRBJ1-2|.|once
TGTGCCTGGAGCGCATTGAGCTATGGCTACACCTTC
CAWSALSYGYTF
>TRBV7-8|TRBJ1-1|.|.
TGTGCCAGCAGCCCTAGCGGGGGGGGTGCGAACACTGAAGCTTTCTTT
CASSPSGGGANTEAFF
>TRBV7-9|TRBJ1-2|.|.
TGTGCCAGCAGCTTTTTTGTGGGGCCCTATGGCTACACCTTC
CASSFFVGPYGYTF
>TRBV19|TRBJ1-1|.|.
TGTGCCAGTAGTTTTCAGGGGCGCGACACTGAAGCTTTCTTT
CASSFQGRDTEAFF
>TRBV10-3|TRBJ1-5|.|.
TGTGCCATCAGCGGCAGGGGCCTACACGGCAATCAGCCCCAGCATTTT
CAISGRGLHGNQPQHF
>TRBV7-2|TRBJ2-7|.|.
TGTGCCAGCAGCTTACGCCGGGACTTAGCCTACGAGCAGTACTTC
CASSLRRDLAYEQYF
>TRBV28|TRBJ1-5|.|.
TGTGCCAGCAGTTTAATTGGGGCAGCAGCTAATCAGCCCCAGCATTTT
CASSLIGAAANQPQHF